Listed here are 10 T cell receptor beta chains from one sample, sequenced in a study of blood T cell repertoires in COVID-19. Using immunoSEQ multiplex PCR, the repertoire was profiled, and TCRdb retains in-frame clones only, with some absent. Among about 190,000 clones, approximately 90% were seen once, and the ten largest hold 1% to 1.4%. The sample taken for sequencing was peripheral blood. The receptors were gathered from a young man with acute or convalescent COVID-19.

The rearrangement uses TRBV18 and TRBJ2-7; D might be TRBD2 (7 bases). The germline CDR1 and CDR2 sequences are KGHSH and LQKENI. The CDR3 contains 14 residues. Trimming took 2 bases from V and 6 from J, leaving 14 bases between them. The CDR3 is CASSPISGEGEQYF. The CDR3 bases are TGTGCCAGCTCACCAATATCAGGGGAGGGCGAGCAGTACTTC.

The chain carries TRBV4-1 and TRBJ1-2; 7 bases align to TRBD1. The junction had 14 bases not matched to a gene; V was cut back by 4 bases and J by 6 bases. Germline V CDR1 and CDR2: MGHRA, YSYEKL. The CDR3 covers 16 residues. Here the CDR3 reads CASSLLRTGYLHGYTF. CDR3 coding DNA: TGCGCCAGCAGCCTCCTTAGGACAGGTTATTTGCATGGCTACACCTTC.

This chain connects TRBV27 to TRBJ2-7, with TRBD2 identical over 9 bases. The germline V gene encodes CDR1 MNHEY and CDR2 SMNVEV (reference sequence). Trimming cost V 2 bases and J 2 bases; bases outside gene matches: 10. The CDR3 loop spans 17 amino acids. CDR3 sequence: CASSLRPIAGATYEQYF. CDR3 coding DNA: TGTGCCAGCAGTTTACGTCCCATAGCGGGAGCGACCTACGAGCAGTACTTC.

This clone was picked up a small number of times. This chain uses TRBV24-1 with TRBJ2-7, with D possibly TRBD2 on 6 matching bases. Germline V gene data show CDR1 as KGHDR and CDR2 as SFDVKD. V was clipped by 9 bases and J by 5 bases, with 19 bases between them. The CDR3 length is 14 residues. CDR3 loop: CATGPGGSSHEQYF. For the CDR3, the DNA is TGTGCCACCGGACCTGGAGGGAGTTCCCACGAGCAGTACTTC.

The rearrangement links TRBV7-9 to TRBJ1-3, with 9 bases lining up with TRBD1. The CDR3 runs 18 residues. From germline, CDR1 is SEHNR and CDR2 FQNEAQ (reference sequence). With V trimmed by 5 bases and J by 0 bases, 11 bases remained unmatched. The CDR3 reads CASSPLYPGQGSGNTIYF. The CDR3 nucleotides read TGTGCCAGCAGCCCTCTATATCCGGGACAGGGCTCTGGAAACACCATATATTTT.

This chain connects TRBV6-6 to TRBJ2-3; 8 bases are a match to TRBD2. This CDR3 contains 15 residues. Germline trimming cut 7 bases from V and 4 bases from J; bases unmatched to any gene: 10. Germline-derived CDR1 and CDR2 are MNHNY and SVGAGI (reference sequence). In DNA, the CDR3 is TGTGCCAGCACCAACGGGAGGGGGGGCGCAGATACGCAGTATTTT. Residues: CASTNGRGGADTQYF.

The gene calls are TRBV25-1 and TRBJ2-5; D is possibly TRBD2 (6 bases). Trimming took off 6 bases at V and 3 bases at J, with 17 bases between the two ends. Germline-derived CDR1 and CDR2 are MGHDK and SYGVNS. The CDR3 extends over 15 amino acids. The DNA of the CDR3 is TGTGCCAGCAGGGAGACCCTAGAGCGGGAAGAGACCCAGTACTTC. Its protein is CASRETLEREETQYF. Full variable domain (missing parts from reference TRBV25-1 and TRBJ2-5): EADIYQTPRYLVIGTGKKITLECSQTMGHDKMYWYQQDPGMELHLIHYSYGVNSTEKGDLSSESTVSRIRTEHFPLTLESARPSHTSQYLCASRETLEREETQYFGPGTRLLVL.

The CDR3 sequence: CASSYSTANQPQHF. The CDR3 DNA reads TGTGCCAGCAGTTACTCTACCGCGAATCAGCCCCAGCATTTT. The chain links TRBV6-5 to TRBJ1-5; unclear D gene. CDR1 is MNHEY, CDR2 SVGAGI, per germline. The CDR3 spans 14 residues. V gave up 0 bases and J gave up 4 bases, with 7 bases separating them.

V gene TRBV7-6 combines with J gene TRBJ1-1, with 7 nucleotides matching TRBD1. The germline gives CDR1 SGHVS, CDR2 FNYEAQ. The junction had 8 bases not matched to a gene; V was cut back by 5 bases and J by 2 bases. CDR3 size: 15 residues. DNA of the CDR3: TGTGCCAGCAGCCAGCGCTACAGGGGTAACACTGAAGCTTTCTTT. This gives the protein CASSQRYRGNTEAFF. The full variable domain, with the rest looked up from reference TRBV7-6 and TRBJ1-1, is GAGVSQSPRYKVTKRGQDVALRCDPISGHVSLYWYRQALGQGPEFLTYFNYEAQQDKSGLPNDRFSAERPEGSISTLTIQRTEQRDSAMYRCASSQRYRGNTEAFFGQGTRLTVV.

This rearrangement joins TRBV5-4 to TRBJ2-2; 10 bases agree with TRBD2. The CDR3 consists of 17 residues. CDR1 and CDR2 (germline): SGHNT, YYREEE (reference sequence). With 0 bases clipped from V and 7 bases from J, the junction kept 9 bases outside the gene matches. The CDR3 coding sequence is TGTGCCAGCAGCTTGGAATCTCTAGCGGGGGTAGGCGGGGAGCTGTTTTTT. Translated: CASSLESLAGVGGELFF.